This T cell receptor (beta chain) is from a study of blood T cells in healthy people across ages (dated by TCRdb to between 2015 and 2017). Concerning the study at large: In model experiments, roughly one uniquely barcoded TCR beta cDNA molecule per two T cells was captured by template switching. To track age-related changes in TCR beta repertoire diversity, the study relied on deep sequencing normalized with unique cDNA molecular identifiers. Donors were grouped into four age groups: young (average approximately 15 years), middle-aged (about 38), aged (over 55) and long-lived (approximately 75). To avoid experimental bias, donors of different ages were distributed randomly across sequencing lanes. Two additional independent replicas of 1 million unique cDNA reads from the same blood draw were analyzed for two donors (one aged 18 to 30 and one aged 80 or older).

The 35 to 40 donors, aged 6 to 90 years, were systemically healthy Caucasian individuals from Russia. Ten milliliters of peripheral blood were drawn from each donor into EDTA-treated Vacutainer tubes. Ficoll-Paque density-gradient centrifugation was used to isolate PBMCs, with at least 6.5 million per sample. Trizol reagent was used to extract total RNA from PBMCs, with at least 6 micrograms per sample. Naive CD45RAhigh/CD27high T cell percentages were measured by flow cytometry on a PBMC aliquot from every donor. Libraries were built with 5' RACE. Sequencer: Illumina HiSeq 2500. A second PCR of roughly 7 to 11 cycles was performed with a sample-barcoded 5' primer and a J-beta primer mix. A unique molecular identifier was introduced onto each TCR beta cDNA molecule by a template-switch 5' adaptor carrying 12 random nucleotides. Each sample yielded at least 3 million CDR3-containing paired-end reads. The Mint cDNA synthesis kit, primed by a TRBC-specific oligonucleotide, was used to synthesize first-strand cDNA from all RNA. All cDNA was treated with uracil-DNA glycosylase and then went through a first 18-cycle PCR with the universal primers M1SS and BC2_uni_R. The original pipeline was this. For normalization, 1 million high-quality reads, each with a distinct molecular identifier, were randomly selected from each sample. Reads sharing molecular identifiers were discarded rather than binned into consensus sequences. MiTCR, set to a Q25 quality threshold and the strictest error-elimination algorithm, was used for CDR3 identification, clonotype clustering and error correction. A nonparametric unseen species model with Euler transformation was used to estimate a lower bound on total TCR beta diversity. Using fastp trimming at Q25 and MiXCR clonotype assembly, TCRdb reanalyzed the public sequencing data and kept in-frame beta chains. Records with the same CDR3 protein are collapsed into one entry carrying the most frequent genes and DNA. What appears here as the V and J calls and clone size reflects TCRdb's work, not the paper's. This sample lists under 2,000,000 distinct CDR3 sequences; around 50% were detected once. The ten largest clones take up over 2% of the sample.

Concerning this clonotype itself: Its antigen remains undetermined. Within one base of it there is no much larger clone, and no base qualities were kept.

Study-level results and caveats: Estimates of total diversity based on one million sequenced T cells were considered lower bounds and underestimates. The long-lived group showed more naive CD4+ T cells, fewer expanded clones and increased TCR diversity than the aged group, suggesting age selection. As age increased, observed TCR beta diversity per million T cells dropped in a roughly linear way, and a significant reduction was already evident by age 40. Because the CMV infection status of the donors was unknown, age-related changes in expanded clonotypes may potentially have been confounded. The percentage of naive T cells measured by flow cytometry correlated strongly with observed TCR beta diversity. Bulk unsorted PBMC profiling prevented conclusive comparison of naive and antigen-experienced compartments.

As encoded in the germline V gene, CDR1 is SGHRS while CDR2 is YFSETQ. The CDR3 covers 15 residues, taking in both the cysteine and the phenylalanine. The CDR3 DNA has 45 bases and is translated from base 1. The receptor was isolated from a woman between 40 and 50 years old in good health. What was sequenced was blood. The rearranged chain carries TRBV5-1 and TRBJ2-1; 9 nucleotides in the junction match TRBD2. TRBJ2-7 matches the DNA end more closely, so the J call is doubtful. The CDR3 has the sequence CASSGRGGSYNEQYF. The base sequence is TGCGCCAGCAGCGGGCGGGGGGGCTCCTACAATGAGCAGTACTTC.